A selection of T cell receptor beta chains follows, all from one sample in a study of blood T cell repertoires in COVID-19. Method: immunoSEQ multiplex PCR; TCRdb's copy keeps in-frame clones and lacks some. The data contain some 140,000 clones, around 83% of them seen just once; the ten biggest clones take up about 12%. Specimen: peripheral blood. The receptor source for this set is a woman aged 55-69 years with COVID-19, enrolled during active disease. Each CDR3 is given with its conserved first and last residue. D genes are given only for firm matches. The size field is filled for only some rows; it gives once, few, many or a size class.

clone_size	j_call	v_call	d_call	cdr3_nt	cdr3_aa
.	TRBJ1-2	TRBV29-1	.	TGCAGCGTTGACAGCTATGGCTACACCTTC	CSVDSYGYTF
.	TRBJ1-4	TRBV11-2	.	TGTGCCAGCAGCTTCGGGGTGGGTAATGAAAAACTGTTTTTT	CASSFGVGNEKLFF
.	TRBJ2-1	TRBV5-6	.	TGTGCCAGCGTACGGTTTAGCTCCTACAATGAGCAGTTCTTC	CASVRFSSYNEQFF
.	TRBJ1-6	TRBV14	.	TGTGCCAGCAGCCAAGCCCCAGGGAATTCACCCCTCCACTTT	CASSQAPGNSPLHF
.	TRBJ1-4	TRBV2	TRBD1	TGTGCCAGCAGCTTGGACAGGGGTAGGGAAAAACTGTTTTTT	CASSLDRGREKLFF
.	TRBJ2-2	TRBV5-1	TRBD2	TGCGCCAGCAGCCCCCGCTCTACTAGCGGGGTGAACACCGGGGAGCTGTTTTTT	CASSPRSTSGVNTGELFF
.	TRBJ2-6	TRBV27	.	TGTGCCAGCACCCCCCCAGGGAGGGGGGCCAACGTCCTGACTTTC	CASTPPGRGANVLTF
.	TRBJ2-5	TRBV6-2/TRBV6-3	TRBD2	TGTGCCAGCAGTTCCGGACTAGCGAAAGAGACCCAGTACTTC	CASSSGLAKETQYF
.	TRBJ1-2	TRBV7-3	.	TGTGCCAGCAGCTCAGGGGTTAACTATGGCTACACCTTC	CASSSGVNYGYTF
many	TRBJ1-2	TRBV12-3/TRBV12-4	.	TGTGCCAGCACCTCCTCTACAGGGTATGGCTACACCTTC	CASTSSTGYGYTF
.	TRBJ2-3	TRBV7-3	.	TGTGCCAGCAGCTTAGCGGGGTCCACAGATACGCAGTATTTT	CASSLAGSTDTQYF
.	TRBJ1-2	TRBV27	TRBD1	TGTGCCAGCAGCGTAGGACAGGGGTACTATGGCTACACCTTC	CASSVGQGYYGYTF
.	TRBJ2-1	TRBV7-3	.	TGTGCCAGCAGCCCACGGGAGAGCAATGAGCAGTTCTTC	CASSPRESNEQFF
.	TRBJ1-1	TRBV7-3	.	TGTGCCAGCAGCCTCCCGGGGGGGAGGACTGAAGCTTTCTTT	CASSLPGGRTEAFF
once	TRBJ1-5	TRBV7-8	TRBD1	TGTGCCAGCAGCTTGAGGGGACAGGATAGCAATCAGCCCCAGCATTTT	CASSLRGQDSNQPQHF
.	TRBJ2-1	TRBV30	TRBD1	TGTGCCTGGAGTCTAGAAAGGGGGCTTGAGGATGAGCAGTTCTTC	CAWSLERGLEDEQFF
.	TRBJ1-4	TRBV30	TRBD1	TGTGCCTGGAGTCCTCCGGGACAGGGTGGTGAAAAACTGTTTTTT	CAWSPPGQGGEKLFF
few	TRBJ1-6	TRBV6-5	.	TGTGCCAGCAGTATACAGGGATTTAATTCACCCCTCCACTTT	CASSIQGFNSPLHF
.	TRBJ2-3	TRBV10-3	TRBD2	TGTGCCATCAGCGCAACGCTAGCGGGAGCTGCTGTACGCACAGATACGCAGTATTTT	CAISATLAGAAVRTDTQYF
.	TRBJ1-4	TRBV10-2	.	TGCGCCAGCAGCGAACAGGCGCGTAATGAAAAACTGTTTTTT	CASSEQARNEKLFF
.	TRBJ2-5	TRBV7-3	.	TGTGCCAGCAGCTTACTAGCCTTAGGGACCCAGTACTTC	CASSLLALGTQYF
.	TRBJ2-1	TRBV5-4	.	TGTGCCAGCAGCTTGCCAGGGGTTGAGCAGTTCTTC	CASSLPGVEQFF
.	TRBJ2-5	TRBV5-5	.	TGTGCCAGCAGCCCGCCCTACGGACAGGGAGGGCCAAGAGAGACCCAGTACTTC	CASSPPYGQGGPRETQYF
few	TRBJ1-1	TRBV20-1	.	TGCAGTGCTTACGGAGGGACTGAAGCTTTCTTT	CSAYGGTEAFF
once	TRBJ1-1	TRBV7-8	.	TGTGCCAGCAGCTTAGTCCGGGTTATCATGAACACTGAAGCTTTCTTT	CASSLVRVIMNTEAFF
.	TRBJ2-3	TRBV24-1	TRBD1	TGTGCCACCAGTGTGGGACAGGCTTTCTTCGGGGATACGCAGTATTTT	CATSVGQAFFGDTQYF
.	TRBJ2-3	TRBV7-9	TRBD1	TGTGCCAGCAGTTACACGACAGGGGGCTATAGAACAGATACGCAGTATTTT	CASSYTTGGYRTDTQYF
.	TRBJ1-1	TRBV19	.	TGTGCCAGTAGTATGGAGGGGAACACTGAAGCTTTCTTT	CASSMEGNTEAFF
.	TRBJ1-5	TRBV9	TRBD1	TGTGCCAGCAGCCCGGGACAGGGGGCCCGCAATCAGCCCCAGCATTTT	CASSPGQGARNQPQHF
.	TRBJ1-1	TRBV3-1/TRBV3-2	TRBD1	TGTGCCAGCAGCCTCAACAGGGGGCGGACTGAAGCTTTCTTT	CASSLNRGRTEAFF
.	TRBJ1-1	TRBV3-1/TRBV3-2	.	TGTGCCAGCAGCCAAAGGGACAATGAAGCTTTCTTT	CASSQRDNEAFF